This TCR beta chain originates from a study of human T cells and chemical hapten exposure. For the study at large: The patients, most of them female, presented with alopecia areata, totalis or universalis.

Time point indicated: pre-sensitization, week 0. Treatment indicated: therapeutic diphenylcyclopropenone sensitization with weekly scalp DPC. TCRdb re-derived calls from the RACE reads in MiXCR, one entry per CDR3 protein. The sample lists some 400,000 distinct CDR3 sequences; 5.1% were seen once. This CDR3 has 17 amino acids. CDR1 and CDR2 (germline): SGHTA, FQGNSA. J was trimmed by 1 base and V by 6 bases; bases with no gene match: 7. This clonotype was recorded many times. The source material was whole blood, sampled in connection with sensitization to the hapten diphenylcyclopropenone (DPC). The chain recombines TRBV7-2 with TRBJ2-3; 13 nucleotides line up with TRBD2. This TCR came from a woman aged 45-65 years with alopecia areata. Some clones in this sample may be carry-over from other donors' samples. The CDR3 region has the DNA TGTGCCAGCAGGGTGACTAGCGGGGGGTTTCGCACAGATACGCAGTATTTT. Translation gives CASRVTSGGFRTDTQYF.